The 29 T cell receptor beta chains given below trace back to one sample, sequenced in a study of blood T cell repertoires in COVID-19. Clones were sequenced by immunoSEQ multiplex PCR, and TCRdb holds only the in-frame ones, with some missing. This sample has about 190,000 clones, with roughly 78% found just once. Sequencing was performed on peripheral blood. These receptors were collected from a woman of 80 years or more with active or convalescent COVID-19.

The chain links TRBV5-5 to TRBJ2-3, with TRBD1 identical over 11 bases. Losses at the gene ends were 6 bases for V and 4 bases for J; bases not matched to a gene: 4. The germline V gene encodes CDR1 SGHKS and CDR2 YYEKEE (reference sequence). The CDR3 totals 14 residues. The CDR3 loop is CASTRTGGSDTQYF. In DNA, the CDR3 is TGTGCCAGCACCCGGACAGGGGGCTCAGATACGCAGTATTTT.

The chain couples TRBV29-1 to TRBJ1-2, with D perhaps matching TRBD1 (5 bases). V lost 5 bases and J lost 10, with 20 bases in between. Germline CDR1 reads SQVTM; CDR2 reads ANQGSEA. The CDR3 covers 13 residues. CDR3 DNA sequence: TGCAGCGTTAACCGCTACCCGACAGCGAACTACACCTTC. Amino acid sequence: CSVNRYPTANYTF.

Only a few counts were recorded for this clone. The chain links TRBV28 to TRBJ1-1; 7 bases line up with TRBD1. The CDR3 sequence is 14 residues long. CDR1 and CDR2 (germline): MDHEN, SYDVKM. The J segment lost 10 bases and the V segment lost 4 bases, leaving 12 bases of the junction unmatched. CDR3 protein: CASSSQAGGTRAFF. The CDR3 bases are TGTGCCAGCAGTTCCCAGGCAGGGGGAACCCGAGCTTTCTTT.

The chain is built from TRBV24-1 and TRBJ2-5; 8 nucleotides agree with TRBD2. The junction had 1 base not matched to a gene; V was cut back by 1 base and J by 1 base. Per the germline V gene, CDR1 is KGHDR and CDR2 is SFDVKD. The CDR3 extends over 15 amino acids. The chain's CDR3 is CATSDFRGGQETQYF. In nucleotides, the CDR3 is TGTGCCACCAGTGATTTCCGGGGGGGCCAAGAGACCCAGTACTTC.

The chain couples TRBV7-2 to TRBJ2-1, with a possible D match to TRBD1 (5 bases). CDR3 size: 13 residues. In germline, CDR1 is SGHTA, CDR2 FQGNSA. With 5 bases removed from V and 4 bases from J, the gap between germline ends came to 9 bases. CDR3: CASSDSPYNEQFF. The CDR3 DNA reads as TGTGCCAGCAGCGACAGTCCATACAATGAGCAGTTCTTC.

The CDR3 DNA reads TGTGCCATCAGTGAGTCTCGGACAGAGAACACTGAAGCTTTCTTT. It translates to CAISESRTENTEAFF. The chain combines TRBV10-3 with TRBJ1-1; a possible D gene is TRBD1 (6 bases). The CDR3 consists of 15 residues. Between the trimmed V and J ends, which lost 0 bases and 1 base, there was a span of 9 bases. Germline CDR1 and CDR2: ENHRY and SYGVKD.

The chain links TRBV29-1 to TRBJ2-3; 8 nucleotides match TRBD1. J was trimmed by 2 bases and V by 6 bases; bases with no gene match: 16. This CDR3 contains 17 residues. Per the germline V gene, CDR1 is SQVTM and CDR2 is ANQGSEA. CDR3 coding DNA: TGCAGCGTCCCAGGGGGCGAAGGGAACTACTACACAGATACGCAGTATTTT. Protein sequence: CSVPGGEGNYYTDTQYF.

The rearrangement joins TRBV5-1 to TRBJ1-6; 10 bases are shared with TRBD1. Germline assignment: CDR1 SGHRS and CDR2 YFSETQ. J lost 3 bases, V lost 0 bases, and 3 bases had no gene match. The CDR3 length is 17 residues. CDR3 nucleotide sequence: TGCGCCAGCAGCTTGGGCCGGGACAGGGGCTATAATTCACCCCTCCACTTT. Translation: CASSLGRDRGYNSPLHF.

The rearrangement links TRBV15 to TRBJ2-5; TRBD2 aligns across 8 bases. The V gene end was trimmed by 0 bases and the J gene end by 5 bases; junction bases not matched to a gene: 8. The CDR3 loop spans 16 amino acids. CDR1 is LNHNV and CDR2 is YYDKDF in the germline V gene (reference sequence). This chain's CDR3 is CATSRDNAGGRETQYF. The CDR3 nucleotides read TGTGCCACCAGCAGAGATAATGCGGGGGGCAGGGAGACCCAGTACTTC. Variable domain in full (rest from reference TRBV15 and TRBJ2-5): DAMVIQNPRYQVTQFGKPVTLSCSQTLNHNVMYWYQQKSSQAPKLLFHYYDKDFNNEADTPDNFQSRRPNTSFCFLDIRSPGLGDTAMYLCATSRDNAGGRETQYFGPGTRLLVL.

The chain combines TRBV4-1 with TRBJ2-5, with TRBD1 matching 7 bases. Germline trimming cut 3 bases from V and 1 base from J; bases unmatched to any gene: 8. Per the germline V gene, CDR1 is MGHRA and CDR2 is YSYEKL. CDR3 length: 16 residues. The CDR3 DNA reads TGCGCCAGCAGCCAGGATTGGGACAGCCTCCAAGAGACCCAGTACTTC. This translates into CASSQDWDSLQETQYF.

The V call is TRBV5-4, the J call TRBJ2-5; D is perhaps TRBD1 (6 bases). Germline CDR1 is SGHNT and CDR2 is YYREEE (reference sequence). The CDR3 is 16 amino acids. V was clipped by 4 bases and J by 1 base, with 17 bases between them. CDR3: CASSIGTLRFQETQYF. CDR3 coding DNA: TGTGCCAGCAGCATCGGGACACTACGTTTCCAAGAGACCCAGTACTTC. Full variable domain (outside the CDR3, taken from reference TRBV5-4 and TRBJ2-5): ETGVTQSPTHLIKTRGQQVTLRCSSQSGHNTVSWYQQALGQGPQFIFQYYREEENGRGNFPPRFSGLQFPNYSSELNVNALELDDSALYLCASSIGTLRFQETQYFGPGTRLLVL.

The rearrangement joins TRBV5-6 to TRBJ2-3, with TRBD2 as a possible D gene (5 bases). V lost 3 bases and J lost 5, with 16 bases in between. The CDR3 sequence is 15 residues long. Germline V CDR1 and CDR2: SGHDT, YYEEEE. As DNA, the CDR3 is TGTGCCAGCAGCTCCCGGCCGGCTCGGGGAGATACGCAGTATTTT. This gives the protein CASSSRPARGDTQYF.

V and J are TRBV9 and TRBJ2-2, with D perhaps TRBD1 (6 bases). Germline lookup yields CDR1 SGDLS and CDR2 YYNGEE. Trimming removed 0 bases from V and 7 bases from J, with 13 bases in between. This CDR3 is built from 15 residues. The CDR3 spells CASSVVPGDIGELFF. The CDR3 bases are TGTGCCAGCAGCGTAGTTCCAGGGGACATCGGGGAGCTGTTTTTT. Drawing the rest from reference TRBV9 and TRBJ2-2, the complete variable domain is DSGVTQTPKHLITATGQRVTLRCSPRSGDLSVYWYQQSLDQGLQFLIQYYNGEERAKGNILERFSAQQFPDLHSELNLSSLELGDSALYFCASSVVPGDIGELFFGEGSRLTVL.

This clone was observed at least ten times. This chain links TRBV28 with TRBJ1-2, with unresolved D. This CDR3 region has 14 residues. Per germline, CDR1 MDHEN and CDR2 SYDVKM. The V end lost 6 bases, the J end lost 8 bases, and 19 bases lay between the germline ends. CDR3 region: CASRAIGSRGGYTF. CDR3 nucleotide sequence: TGTGCCAGCAGAGCCATCGGAAGTCGAGGAGGCTACACCTTC.

The chain recombines TRBV5-1 with TRBJ1-2, with 7 bases lining up with TRBD1. This CDR3 is built from 14 residues. In germline, CDR1 is SGHRS, CDR2 YFSETQ. After removal of 0 bases from V and 7 bases from J, the junction contained 6 bases not matched to a gene. CDR3 region: CASSLGQGETGYTF. DNA of the CDR3: TGCGCCAGCAGCTTGGGGCAGGGGGAGACTGGCTACACCTTC.

In this sample, this clone turned up many times. This chain joins TRBV21-1 and TRBJ1-2; the listed D gene, TRBD1, was not tested against the DNA. TRBV21-1 is a recognized pseudogene. The CDR3 length is 16 residues. CDR3 amino acids: CASSKLEGQWTGGYTF. The CDR3 DNA reads as TGTGCCAGCAGCAAATTGGAGGGACAGTGGACGGGTGGCTACACCTTC.

Worth noting for this clone: Other DNA sequences from this sample encode an identical CDR3 as well. The V gene is TRBV7-2, the J gene TRBJ2-7; 8 nucleotides match TRBD2. The length of the CDR3 is 14 residues. The V gene end was trimmed by 5 bases and the J gene end by 2 bases; junction bases not matched to a gene: 5. Per germline, CDR1 SGHTA and CDR2 FQGNSA. The CDR3 DNA is TGTGCCAGCAGCCCAACGGGGGGGCCCTACGAGCAGTACTTC. Its translation: CASSPTGGPYEQYF.

The J gene is TRBJ1-1, the V gene TRBV6-5; 8 nucleotides align to TRBD1. CDR1 and CDR2 (germline): MNHEY, SVGAGI. V lost 7 bases and J lost 3; bases outside the gene matches: 4. The CDR3 contains 13 residues. In DNA, the CDR3 is TGTGCCAGCAAGACAGGGGAGGACACTGAAGCTTTCTTT. Translated: CASKTGEDTEAFF.

The chain uses TRBV27 and TRBJ1-2; TRBD1 might be the D (6 bases). The germline CDR1 and CDR2 sequences are MNHEY and SMNVEV (reference sequence). The CDR3 runs 15 residues. The V end lost 7 bases, the J end lost 7 bases, and 22 bases lay between the germline ends. CDR3 bases: TGTGCCAGCACCATTAAACCCCTAGGGGGATCTGGCTACACCTTC. It encodes CASTIKPLGGSGYTF.

The chain uses TRBV6-5 and TRBJ2-3; 8 nucleotides line up with TRBD2. The CDR3 runs to 15 residues. Germline values: CDR1 MNHEY, CDR2 SVGAGI. V gave up 6 bases and J gave up 1 base; unmatched junction bases: 6. The CDR3, as DNA: TGTGCCAGCAGCTCACTAGCGGCGGGCACAGATACGCAGTATTTT. As protein: CASSSLAAGTDTQYF.

V usage is TRBV28 and J usage is TRBJ1-4; TRBD1 is a possible D gene (6 bases). Per the germline V gene, CDR1 is MDHEN and CDR2 is SYDVKM. The CDR3 spans 15 residues. Trimming left V 6 bases short and J 10 bases short, with 21 bases between. As DNA, the CDR3 is TGTGCCAGCAGCCAAATCGCACAAGGGGGTGGAAAACTGTTTTTT. It encodes CASSQIAQGGGKLFF.

The rearrangement uses TRBV10-2 and TRBJ2-5; the D gene is possibly TRBD2 (5 bases). V lost 8 bases to trimming and J lost 5 bases, with 15 bases between them. Germline V gene lookup returns CDR1 WSHSY and CDR2 SAAADI. The CDR3 is made up of 13 amino acids. Here the CDR3 DNA reads TGCGCCAGCGGTTCCCTAGCAGTGGAGACCCAGTACTTC. It translates to CASGSLAVETQYF.

The chain employs TRBV6-5 and TRBJ2-1, with D possibly matching TRBD1 (6 bases). Trimming removed 7 bases at V and 8 bases at J, with 21 bases between. The CDR3 length is 15 residues. Germline assignment: CDR1 MNHEY and CDR2 SVGAGI. The chain's CDR3 is CASIKDRPANDEQFF. CDR3 DNA sequence: TGTGCCAGCATCAAAGACAGGCCGGCTAACGATGAGCAGTTCTTC.

This clone was counted between two and nine times. J is TRBJ2-1 and V is TRBV14; D may be TRBD1 (6 bases). V was pared by 3 bases and J by 3 bases, with 12 bases between. Germline CDR1 SGHDN, CDR2 FVKESK. This CDR3 comprises 15 residues. This CDR3 reads CASSHWTANYNEQFF. The CDR3 coding sequence is TGTGCCAGCAGCCATTGGACAGCGAACTACAATGAGCAGTTCTTC.

This chain connects TRBV5-1 to TRBJ1-1, with D perhaps matching TRBD1 (5 bases). The CDR3 is 17 residues long. The V and J ends lost 2 bases and 1 base respectively, with 18 bases between them. From germline, CDR1 is SGHRS and CDR2 YFSETQ. The CDR3 DNA reads as TGCGCCAGCAGCTTAGGGGACTTCCGAGCGGAGAACACTGAAGCTTTCTTT. Translated: CASSLGDFRAENTEAFF.

For this clone: Just one base apart from a much larger clone, this may be a read error. Other DNA sequences from this sample encode an identical CDR3 as well. The genes are TRBV2 and TRBJ1-5, with 8 positions matching TRBD1. Germline V CDR1 and CDR2: SNHLY, FYNNEI. This CDR3 spans 13 amino acids. Trimming took 4 bases from V and 4 from J; bases not matched to a gene: 0. The CDR3 reads CASSGTGNQPQHF. CDR3 coding DNA: TGTGCCAGCAGTGGGACAGGGAATCAGCCCCAGCATTTT.

The chain combines TRBV5-1 with TRBJ2-5; TRBD2 matches 7 bases. There are 16 residues in the CDR3. J was trimmed by 4 bases and V by 4 bases; bases with no gene match: 13. Germline lookup yields CDR1 SGHRS and CDR2 YFSETQ. CDR3 loop: CASSPRGGIDGETQYF. The DNA for the CDR3 is TGCGCCAGCAGCCCGCGCGGGGGTATAGATGGAGAGACCCAGTACTTC. The full variable domain, its missing parts supplied by reference TRBV5-1 and TRBJ2-5, is KAGVTQTPRYLIKTRGQQVTLSCSPISGHRSVSWYQQTPGQGLQFLFEYFSETQRNKGNFPGRFSGRQFSNSRSEMNVSTLELGDSALYLCASSPRGGIDGETQYFGPGTRLLVL.

This clone was observed a single time. The chain combines TRBV5-1 with TRBJ2-5; D might be TRBD1 (5 bases). Germline values: CDR1 SGHRS, CDR2 YFSETQ. The CDR3 has 14 amino acids. The ends were cut back, 4 bases at V and 2 bases at J, with 12 bases in the middle. The CDR3 DNA follows: TGCGCCAGCAGCCTACTGACAGTTCAAGAGACCCAGTACTTC. Translating gives CASSLLTVQETQYF.

The chain recombines TRBV28 with TRBJ2-3, with 10 bases lining up with TRBD2. V gave up 3 bases and J gave up 0 bases; unmatched junction bases: 21. CDR3 length equals 22 residues. The germline gives CDR1 MDHEN, CDR2 SYDVKM. This chain's CDR3 is CASSFALPSQRGGSLSTDTQYF. As DNA, the CDR3 is TGTGCCAGCAGTTTCGCCCTACCGTCACAGCGGGGGGGATCTCTTAGCACAGATACGCAGTATTTT.